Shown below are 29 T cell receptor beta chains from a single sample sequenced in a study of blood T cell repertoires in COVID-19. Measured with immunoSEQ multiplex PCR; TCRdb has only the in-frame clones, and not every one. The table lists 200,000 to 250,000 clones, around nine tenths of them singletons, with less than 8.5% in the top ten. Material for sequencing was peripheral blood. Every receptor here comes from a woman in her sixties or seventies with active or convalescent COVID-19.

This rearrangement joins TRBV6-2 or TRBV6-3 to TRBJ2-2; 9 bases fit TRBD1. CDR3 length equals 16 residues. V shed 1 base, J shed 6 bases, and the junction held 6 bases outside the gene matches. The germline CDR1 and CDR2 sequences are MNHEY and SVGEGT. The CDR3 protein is CASSYLGQGGAGELFF. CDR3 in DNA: TGTGCCAGCAGTTACTTGGGACAGGGAGGAGCCGGGGAGCTGTTTTTT.

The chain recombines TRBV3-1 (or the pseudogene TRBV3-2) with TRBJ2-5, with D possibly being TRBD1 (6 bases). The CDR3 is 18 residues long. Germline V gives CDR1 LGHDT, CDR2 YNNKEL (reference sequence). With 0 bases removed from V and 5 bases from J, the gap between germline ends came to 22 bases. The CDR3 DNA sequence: TGTGCCAGCAGCCAAGACCCCTCCCACAGGGCGCCTCGGGAGACCCAGTACTTC. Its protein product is CASSQDPSHRAPRETQYF.

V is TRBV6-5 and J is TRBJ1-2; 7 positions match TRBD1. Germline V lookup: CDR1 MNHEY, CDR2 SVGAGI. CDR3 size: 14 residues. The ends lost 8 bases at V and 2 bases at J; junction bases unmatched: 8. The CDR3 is CASLVKGQNYGYTF. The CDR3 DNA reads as TGTGCCAGCTTGGTTAAGGGACAGAACTATGGCTACACCTTC.

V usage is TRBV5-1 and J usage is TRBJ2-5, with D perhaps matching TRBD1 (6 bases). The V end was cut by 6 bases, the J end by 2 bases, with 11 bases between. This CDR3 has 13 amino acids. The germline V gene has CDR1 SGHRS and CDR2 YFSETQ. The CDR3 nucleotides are TGCGCCAGCACCCAAAGGGGGCAAGAGACCCAGTACTTC. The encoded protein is CASTQRGQETQYF.

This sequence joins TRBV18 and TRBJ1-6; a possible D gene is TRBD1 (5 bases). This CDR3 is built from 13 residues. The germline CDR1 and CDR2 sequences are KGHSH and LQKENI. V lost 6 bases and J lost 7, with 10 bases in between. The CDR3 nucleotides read TGTGCCAGCTCCCAAGGGGTAAATTCACCCCTCCACTTT. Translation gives CASSQGVNSPLHF. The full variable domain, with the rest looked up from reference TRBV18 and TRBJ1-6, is NAGVMQNPRHLVRRRGQEARLRCSPMKGHSHVYWYRQLPEEGLKFMVYLQKENIIDESGMPKERFSAEFPKEGPSILRIQQVVRGDSAAYFCASSQGVNSPLHFGNGTRLTVT.

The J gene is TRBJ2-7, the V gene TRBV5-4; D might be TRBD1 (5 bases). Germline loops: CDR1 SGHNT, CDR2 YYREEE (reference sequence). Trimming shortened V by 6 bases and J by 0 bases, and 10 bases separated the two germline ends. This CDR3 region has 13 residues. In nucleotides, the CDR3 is TGTGCCAGCAAGACAGCCTTCTCCTACGAGCAGTACTTC. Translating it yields CASKTAFSYEQYF.

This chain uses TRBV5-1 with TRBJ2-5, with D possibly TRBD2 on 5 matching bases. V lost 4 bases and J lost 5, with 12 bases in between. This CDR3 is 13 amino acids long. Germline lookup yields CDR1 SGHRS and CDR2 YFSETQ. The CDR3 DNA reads TGCGCCAGCAGCCCAAACTCGGGGGAGACCCAGTACTTC. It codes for CASSPNSGETQYF.

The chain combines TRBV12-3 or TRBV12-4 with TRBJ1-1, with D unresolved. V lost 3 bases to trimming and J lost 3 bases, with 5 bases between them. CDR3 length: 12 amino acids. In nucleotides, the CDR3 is TGTGCCAGCAGTTTCGGGGACACTGAAGCTTTCTTT. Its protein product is CASSFGDTEAFF.

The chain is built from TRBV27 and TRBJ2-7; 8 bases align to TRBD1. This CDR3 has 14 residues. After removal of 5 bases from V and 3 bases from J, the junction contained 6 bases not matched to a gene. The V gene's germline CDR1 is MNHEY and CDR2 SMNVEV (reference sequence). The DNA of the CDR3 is TGTGCCAGCAGTCCGACAGGGGTAGGCTACGAGCAGTACTTC. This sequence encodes CASSPTGVGYEQYF.

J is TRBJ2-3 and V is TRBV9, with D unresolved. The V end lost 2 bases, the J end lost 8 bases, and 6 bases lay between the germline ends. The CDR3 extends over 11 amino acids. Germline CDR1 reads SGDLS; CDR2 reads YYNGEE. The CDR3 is CASSVVGTQYF. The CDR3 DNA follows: TGTGCCAGCAGCGTTGTCGGTACGCAGTATTTT. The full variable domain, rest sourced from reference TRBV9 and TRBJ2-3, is DSGVTQTPKHLITATGQRVTLRCSPRSGDLSVYWYQQSLDQGLQFLIQYYNGEERAKGNILERFSAQQFPDLHSELNLSSLELGDSALYFCASSVVGTQYFGPGTRLTVL.

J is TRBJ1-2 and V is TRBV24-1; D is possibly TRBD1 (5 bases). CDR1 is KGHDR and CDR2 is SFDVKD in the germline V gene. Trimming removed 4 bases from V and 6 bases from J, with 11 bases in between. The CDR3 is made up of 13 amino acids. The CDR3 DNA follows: TGTGCCACCAGTGACTCCAGGGAAGATGGCTACACCTTC. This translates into CATSDSREDGYTF.

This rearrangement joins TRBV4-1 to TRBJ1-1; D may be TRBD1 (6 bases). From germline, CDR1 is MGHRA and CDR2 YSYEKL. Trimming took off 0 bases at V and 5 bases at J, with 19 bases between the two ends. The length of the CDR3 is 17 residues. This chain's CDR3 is CASSQEGGYRDLTEAFF. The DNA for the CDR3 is TGCGCCAGCAGCCAAGAAGGGGGATACAGGGATCTTACTGAAGCTTTCTTT.

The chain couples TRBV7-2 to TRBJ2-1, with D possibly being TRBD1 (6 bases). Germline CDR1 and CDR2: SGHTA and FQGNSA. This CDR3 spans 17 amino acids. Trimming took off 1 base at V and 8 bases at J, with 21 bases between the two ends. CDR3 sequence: CASSLVSGDTKRDEQFF. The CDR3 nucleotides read TGTGCCAGCAGCTTAGTATCAGGGGACACAAAACGGGATGAGCAGTTCTTC.

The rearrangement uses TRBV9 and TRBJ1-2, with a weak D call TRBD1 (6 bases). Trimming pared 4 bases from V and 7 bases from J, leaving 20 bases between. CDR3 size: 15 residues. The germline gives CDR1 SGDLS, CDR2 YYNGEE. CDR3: CASSPLQGGSAGYTF. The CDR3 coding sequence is TGTGCCAGCAGCCCCCTCCAAGGGGGTTCCGCTGGCTACACCTTC.

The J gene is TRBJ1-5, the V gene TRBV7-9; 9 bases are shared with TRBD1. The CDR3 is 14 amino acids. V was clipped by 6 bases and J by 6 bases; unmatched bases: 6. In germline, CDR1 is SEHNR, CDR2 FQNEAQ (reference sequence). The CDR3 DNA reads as TGTGCCAGCAGTTCACAGGGGGCAGGTCAGCCCCAGCATTTT. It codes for CASSSQGAGQPQHF.

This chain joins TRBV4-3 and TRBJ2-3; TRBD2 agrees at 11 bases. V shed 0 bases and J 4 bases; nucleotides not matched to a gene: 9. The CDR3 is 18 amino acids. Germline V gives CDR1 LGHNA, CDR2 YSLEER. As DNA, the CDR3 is TGCGCCAGCAGCCAAGAGGTAGCGGGGGGGCCTTTTTCAGATACGCAGTATTTT. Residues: CASSQEVAGGPFSDTQYF.

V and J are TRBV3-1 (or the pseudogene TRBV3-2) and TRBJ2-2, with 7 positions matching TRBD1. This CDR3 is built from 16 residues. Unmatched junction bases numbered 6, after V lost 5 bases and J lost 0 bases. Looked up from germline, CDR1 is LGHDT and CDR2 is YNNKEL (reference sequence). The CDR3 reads CASSNLDRANTGELFF. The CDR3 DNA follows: TGTGCCAGCAGCAACCTTGACAGGGCGAACACCGGGGAGCTGTTTTTT.

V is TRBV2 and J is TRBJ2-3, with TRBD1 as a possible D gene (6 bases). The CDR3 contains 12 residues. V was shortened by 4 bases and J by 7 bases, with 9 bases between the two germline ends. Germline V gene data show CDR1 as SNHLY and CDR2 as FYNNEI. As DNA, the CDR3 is TGTGCCAGCAGTGGGGGGCTGAATACGCAGTATTTT. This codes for CASSGGLNTQYF.

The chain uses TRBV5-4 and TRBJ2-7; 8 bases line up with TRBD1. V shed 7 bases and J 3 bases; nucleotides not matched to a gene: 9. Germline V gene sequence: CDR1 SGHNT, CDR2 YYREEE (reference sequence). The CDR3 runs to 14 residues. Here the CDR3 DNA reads TGTGCCAGCCAAGAACAGGGGGTCAGCTACGAGCAGTACTTC. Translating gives CASQEQGVSYEQYF.

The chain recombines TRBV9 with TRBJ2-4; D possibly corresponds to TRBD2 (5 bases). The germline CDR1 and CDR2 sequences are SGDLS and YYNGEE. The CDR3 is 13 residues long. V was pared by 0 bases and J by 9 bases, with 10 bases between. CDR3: CASSVAAEGIQYF. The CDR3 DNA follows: TGTGCCAGCAGCGTAGCGGCAGAGGGCATTCAGTACTTC. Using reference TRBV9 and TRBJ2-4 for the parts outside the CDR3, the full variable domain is DSGVTQTPKHLITATGQRVTLRCSPRSGDLSVYWYQQSLDQGLQFLIQYYNGEERAKGNILERFSAQQFPDLHSELNLSSLELGDSALYFCASSVAAEGIQYFGAGTRLSVL.

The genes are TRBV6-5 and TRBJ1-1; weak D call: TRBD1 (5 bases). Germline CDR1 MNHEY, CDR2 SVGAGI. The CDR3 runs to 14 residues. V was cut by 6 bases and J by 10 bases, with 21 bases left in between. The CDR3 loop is CASRIGQATSLAFF. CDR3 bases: TGTGCCAGCAGAATAGGACAAGCCACAAGTCTAGCTTTCTTT.

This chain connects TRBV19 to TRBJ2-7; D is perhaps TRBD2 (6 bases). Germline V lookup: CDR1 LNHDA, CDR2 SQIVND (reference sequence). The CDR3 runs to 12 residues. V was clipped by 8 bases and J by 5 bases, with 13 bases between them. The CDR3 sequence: CASSGDGNEQYF. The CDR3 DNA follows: TGTGCCAGTTCGGGGGATGGCAACGAGCAGTACTTC.

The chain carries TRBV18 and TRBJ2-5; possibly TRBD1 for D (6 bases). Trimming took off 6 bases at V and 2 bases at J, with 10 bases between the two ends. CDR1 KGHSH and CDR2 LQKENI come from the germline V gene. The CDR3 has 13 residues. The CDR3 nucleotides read TGTGCCAGCTCTCTCGACAGGCAAGAGACCCAGTACTTC. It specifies CASSLDRQETQYF.

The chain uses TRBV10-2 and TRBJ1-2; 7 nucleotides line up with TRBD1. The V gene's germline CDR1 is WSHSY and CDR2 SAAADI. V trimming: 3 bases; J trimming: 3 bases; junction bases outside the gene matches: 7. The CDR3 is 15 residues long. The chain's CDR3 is CASSDPGQIYYGYTF. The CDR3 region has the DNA TGCGCCAGCAGTGACCCGGGACAGATATACTATGGCTACACCTTC.

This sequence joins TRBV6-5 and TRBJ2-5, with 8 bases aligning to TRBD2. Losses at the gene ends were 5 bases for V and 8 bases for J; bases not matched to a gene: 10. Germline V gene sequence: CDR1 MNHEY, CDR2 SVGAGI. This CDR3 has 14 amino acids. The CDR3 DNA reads TGTGCCAGCAGTCCTACCGGGACTAGGGGAACCCAGTACTTC. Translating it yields CASSPTGTRGTQYF.

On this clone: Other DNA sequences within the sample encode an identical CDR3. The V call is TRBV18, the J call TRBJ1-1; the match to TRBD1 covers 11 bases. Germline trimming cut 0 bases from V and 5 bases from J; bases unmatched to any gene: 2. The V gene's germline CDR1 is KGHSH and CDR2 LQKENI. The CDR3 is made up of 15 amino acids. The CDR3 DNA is TGTGCCAGCTCACCACCGGGACAGGGGGGGACTGAAGCTTTCTTT. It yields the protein CASSPPGQGGTEAFF.

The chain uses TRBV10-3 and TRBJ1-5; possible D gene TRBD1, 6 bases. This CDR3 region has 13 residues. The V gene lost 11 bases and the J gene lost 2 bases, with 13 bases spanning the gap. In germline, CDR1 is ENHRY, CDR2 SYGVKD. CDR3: CAAREGGNQPQHF. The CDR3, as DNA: TGTGCCGCCCGGGAGGGGGGCAATCAGCCCCAGCATTTT.

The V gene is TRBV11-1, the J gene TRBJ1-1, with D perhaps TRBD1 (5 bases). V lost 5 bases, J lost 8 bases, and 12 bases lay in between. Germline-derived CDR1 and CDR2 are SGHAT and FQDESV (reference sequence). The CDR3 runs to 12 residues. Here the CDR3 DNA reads TGTGCCAGCAGCCCAGGGACTTACGAAGCTTTCTTT. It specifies CASSPGTYEAFF.

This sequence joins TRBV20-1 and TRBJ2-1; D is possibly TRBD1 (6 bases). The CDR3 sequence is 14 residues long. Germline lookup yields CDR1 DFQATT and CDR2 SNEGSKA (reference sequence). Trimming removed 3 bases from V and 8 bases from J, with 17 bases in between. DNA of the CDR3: TGCAGTGCTAGTCGGGACACCGCTACGGATGAGCAGTTCTTC. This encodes CSASRDTATDEQFF.